This is a list of T cell receptor beta chains from one sample in a study of Siglec-9 on CD8 T cells in melanoma. TCRdb's copy holds only in-frame clones and misses some; the assay was immunoSEQ multiplex PCR. This table holds some 39,000 clones, approximately 84% found once. Sample: Siglec-9- CD8+ T cells sorted from blood. These receptors all stem from a human donor in good health. CDR3s include the opening cysteine and the closing phenylalanine or tryptophan. D genes are given only for firm matches. Size is stated for part of the rows, as once, few or many counts, or as a class when the clone is expanded.

V gene,D gene,J gene,clone size,CDR3 protein,CDR3 DNA
TRBV10-2,.,TRBJ2-3,.,CASSESGPTDTQYF,TGCGCCAGCAGTGAGTCGGGCCCCACAGATACGCAGTATTTT
TRBV6-5,.,TRBJ2-3,.,CASSYSSEADTQYF,TGTGCCAGCAGTTACTCCTCAGAGGCAGATACGCAGTATTTT
TRBV6-5,.,TRBJ1-2,.,CASSYTTGSYKGYTF,TGTGCCAGCAGTTACACGACGGGATCCTATAAGGGCTACACCTTC
TRBV13,TRBD2,TRBJ2-3,.,CASSGAASGATDTQYF,TGTGCCAGCAGCGGGGCGGCTAGCGGGGCCACAGATACGCAGTATTTT
TRBV4-2,TRBD1,TRBJ1-5,.,CASSQGTGRGNQPQHF,TGTGCCAGCAGCCAAGGGACAGGTCGGGGCAATCAGCCCCAGCATTTT
TRBV27,TRBD2,TRBJ2-7,.,CASSHSGESYEQYF,TGTGCCAGCAGCCATAGCGGGGAGTCCTACGAGCAGTACTTC
TRBV5-1,.,TRBJ2-7,once,CASSQLGTEVEQYF,TGCGCCAGCAGCCAACTCGGTACAGAGGTAGAGCAGTACTTC
TRBV4-1,.,TRBJ1-3,.,CASSQDPGQPGNTIYF,TGCGCCAGCAGCCAAGATCCCGGACAGCCTGGAAACACCATATATTTT
TRBV5-6,.,TRBJ2-7,.,CASSSTSFDEQYF,TGTGCCAGCAGCTCGACTAGTTTCGACGAGCAGTACTTC
TRBV27,TRBD2,TRBJ2-5,.,CASRGLAGEQETQYF,TGTGCCAGCCGGGGACTAGCGGGGGAACAAGAGACCCAGTACTTC
TRBV7-6,TRBD1,TRBJ2-2,once,CASSQKKGQQNTGELFF,TGTGCCAGCAGCCAAAAAAAGGGACAGCAAAACACCGGGGAGCTGTTTTTT
TRBV29-1,TRBD2,TRBJ2-7,.,CSVEVSGRAFEQYF,TGCAGCGTTGAAGTAAGCGGGAGGGCCTTCGAGCAGTACTTC
TRBV27,TRBD2,TRBJ2-2,.,CASSAGTSGRWGTGELFF,TGTGCCAGCAGTGCCGGTACTAGCGGGAGATGGGGCACCGGGGAGCTGTTTTTT
TRBV5-6,TRBD1,TRBJ1-2,.,CASSPGTGVWGYTF,TGTGCCAGCAGCCCCGGAACAGGGGTGTGGGGCTACACCTTC
TRBV2,.,TRBJ2-3,.,CASSEAGGVTDTQYF,TGTGCCAGCAGTGAAGCAGGCGGGGTCACAGATACGCAGTATTTT
TRBV19,TRBD1,TRBJ2-7,.,CASSVRQGLSYEQYF,TGTGCCAGTAGTGTCCGACAGGGGCTCTCCTACGAGCAGTACTTC
TRBV30,.,TRBJ1-2,.,CAWGSLNYGYTF,TGTGCCTGGGGCAGCCTTAACTATGGCTACACCTTC
TRBV6-5,.,TRBJ2-5,.,CASSYSGSAGSQTQYF,TGTGCCAGCAGTTACTCAGGGTCGGCAGGGTCACAGACCCAGTACTTC
TRBV28,.,TRBJ2-1,.,CASSLGRYEQFF,TGTGCCAGCAGTTTAGGGCGCTATGAGCAGTTCTTC
TRBV5-8,.,TRBJ1-6,.,CASSLTSPQGNFSPLHF,TGTGCCAGCAGCTTAACATCCCCGCAGGGGAATTTTTCACCCCTCCACTTT
TRBV5-1,.,TRBJ1-1,.,CASSAAQQGPNTEAFF,TGCGCCAGCAGCGCCGCCCAGCAGGGCCCGAACACTGAAGCTTTCTTT
TRBV27,TRBD1,TRBJ2-7,.,CASSRTGDSYEQYF,TGTGCCAGCAGTAGGACAGGCGACTCCTACGAGCAGTACTTC
TRBV9,.,TRBJ2-3,.,CASSETAGAYTDTQYF,TGTGCCAGCAGCGAAACAGCGGGTGCTTACACAGATACGCAGTATTTT
TRBV13,.,TRBJ1-4,once,CASSLGLTNEKLFF,TGTGCCAGCAGCTTAGGCCTAACTAATGAAAAACTGTTTTTT
TRBV4-1,TRBD1,TRBJ2-7,.,CASSQVGQYEQYF,TGCGCCAGCAGCCAGGTGGGACAGTACGAGCAGTACTTC
TRBV27,TRBD1,TRBJ2-5,.,CASSLLTGGRQTQYF,TGTGCCAGCAGTTTGTTGACAGGGGGCCGGCAGACCCAGTACTTC
TRBV6-5,TRBD2,TRBJ2-5,.,CASSYKIPGGTETQYF,TGTGCCAGCAGTTACAAGATACCGGGGGGTACTGAGACCCAGTACTTC
TRBV11-2,.,TRBJ2-7,once,CASSLTDSYEQYF,TGTGCCAGCAGCTTAACAGACTCCTACGAGCAGTACTTC
TRBV11-2,.,TRBJ2-5,.,CASSPHRDHQETQYF,TGTGCCAGCAGCCCCCATCGGGATCATCAAGAGACCCAGTACTTC
TRBV7-8,.,TRBJ1-1,.,CASSLAPAGGTEAFF,TGTGCCAGCAGCTTAGCGCCGGCAGGAGGTACTGAAGCTTTCTTT
TRBV16,TRBD2,TRBJ2-1,once,CASSHPVGGSYNEQFF,TGTGCCAGCAGCCACCCTGTCGGGGGGTCCTACAATGAGCAGTTCTTC
TRBV19,.,TRBJ2-7,once,CASSIDRSAPYEQYF,TGTGCCAGTAGTATAGATCGGTCCGCTCCATACGAGCAGTACTTC
TRBV30,.,TRBJ1-1,.,CAWSVGGGYTEAFF,TGTGCCTGGAGTGTAGGAGGGGGATACACTGAAGCTTTCTTT
TRBV5-4,.,TRBJ1-1,.,CASSSLGSSFMNTEAFF,TGTGCCAGCAGCTCCTTGGGTAGCAGCTTCATGAACACTGAAGCTTTCTTT
TRBV18,TRBD1,TRBJ2-7,.,CASSPGTGPYEQYF,TGTGCCAGCTCACCCGGGACAGGGCCCTACGAGCAGTACTTC
TRBV2,.,TRBJ2-7,.,CASSDNEQYF,TGTGCCAGCAGTGATAACGAGCAGTACTTC
TRBV28,.,TRBJ2-1,.,CASSFIRRTDEQFF,TGTGCCAGCAGTTTCATTAGGCGTACCGATGAGCAGTTCTTC
TRBV7-9,.,TRBJ1-1,.,CASSRGSTEAFF,TGTGCCAGCAGCCGAGGCAGCACTGAAGCTTTCTTT
TRBV10-1,.,TRBJ2-1,.,CASSEGWGEQFF,TGCGCCAGCAGTGAGGGTTGGGGGGAGCAGTTCTTC
TRBV7-9,.,TRBJ1-3,once,CASSPPPGAYPGNTIYF,TGTGCCAGCAGCCCTCCCCCGGGAGCCTACCCTGGAAACACCATATATTTT
TRBV7-9,.,TRBJ2-7,.,CASSSLAAYEQYF,TGTGCCAGCAGCTCGCTAGCAGCTTACGAGCAGTACTTC
TRBV27,TRBD2,TRBJ2-1,.,CASTTLLAGPYNEQFF,TGTGCCAGCACCACACTATTAGCGGGACCCTACAATGAGCAGTTCTTC
TRBV27,TRBD2,TRBJ2-2,.,CASSFLAGVPNTGELFF,TGTGCCAGCAGTTTCCTAGCGGGAGTCCCGAACACCGGGGAGCTGTTTTTT
TRBV29-1,TRBD2,TRBJ2-7,.,CSVVGGDSYEQYF,TGCAGCGTTGTGGGGGGGGACTCCTACGAGCAGTACTTC
TRBV6-6,.,TRBJ2-7,.,CASSYGSGFSYEQYF,TGTGCCAGCAGTTACGGGTCAGGGTTCTCCTACGAGCAGTACTTC
TRBV11-1,TRBD1,TRBJ1-1,few,CASSATGWGDTEAFF,TGTGCCAGCAGTGCGACAGGGTGGGGGGACACTGAAGCTTTCTTT
TRBV10-2,TRBD2,TRBJ2-5,.,CASSALAGGQETQYF,TGCGCCAGCAGTGCACTAGCGGGAGGTCAAGAGACCCAGTACTTC
TRBV5-1,TRBD2,TRBJ2-7,.,CASSLEGGPEEQYF,TGCGCCAGCAGCTTGGAGGGAGGGCCGGAGGAGCAGTACTTC
TRBV4-1,TRBD1,TRBJ2-1,.,CASSQEGTGAYNEQFF,TGCGCCAGCAGCCAAGAGGGGACAGGTGCCTACAATGAGCAGTTCTTC
TRBV6-1,.,TRBJ1-1,.,CASSFYVGREAFF,TGTGCCAGCAGTTTCTACGTTGGGAGAGAAGCTTTCTTT
TRBV28,TRBD1,TRBJ2-2,.,CASSLSSDRGWTGELFF,TGTGCCAGCAGTTTATCGTCTGACAGGGGTTGGACCGGGGAGCTGTTTTTT
TRBV5-6,TRBD2,TRBJ2-7,.,CASSLLEREYHEQYF,TGTGCCAGCAGCTTGCTAGAGCGGGAGTACCACGAGCAGTACTTC
TRBV7-9,.,TRBJ2-7,once,CASSLDLTYEQYF,TGTGCCAGCAGCTTAGACTTAACCTACGAGCAGTACTTC
TRBV29-1,.,TRBJ2-7,.,CSVQEGAREEQYF,TGCAGCGTTCAGGAGGGGGCGAGAGAAGAGCAGTACTTC